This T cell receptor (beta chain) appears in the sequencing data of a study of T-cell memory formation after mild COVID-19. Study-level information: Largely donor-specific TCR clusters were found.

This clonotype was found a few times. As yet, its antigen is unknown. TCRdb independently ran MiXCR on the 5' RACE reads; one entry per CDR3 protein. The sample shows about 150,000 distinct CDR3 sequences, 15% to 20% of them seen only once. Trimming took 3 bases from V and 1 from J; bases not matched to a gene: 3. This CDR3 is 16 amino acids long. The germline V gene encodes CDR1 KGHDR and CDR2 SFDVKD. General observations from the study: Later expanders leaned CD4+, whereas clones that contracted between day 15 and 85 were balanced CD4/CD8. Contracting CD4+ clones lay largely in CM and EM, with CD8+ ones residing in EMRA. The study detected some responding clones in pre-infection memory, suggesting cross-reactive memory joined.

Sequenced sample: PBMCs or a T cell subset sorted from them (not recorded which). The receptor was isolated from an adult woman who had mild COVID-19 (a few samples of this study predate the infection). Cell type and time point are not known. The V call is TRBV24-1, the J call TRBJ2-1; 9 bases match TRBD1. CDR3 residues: CATSDPGQGSYNEQFF. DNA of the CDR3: TGTGCCACCAGTGATCCTGGACAGGGGTCCTACAATGAGCAGTTCTTC.